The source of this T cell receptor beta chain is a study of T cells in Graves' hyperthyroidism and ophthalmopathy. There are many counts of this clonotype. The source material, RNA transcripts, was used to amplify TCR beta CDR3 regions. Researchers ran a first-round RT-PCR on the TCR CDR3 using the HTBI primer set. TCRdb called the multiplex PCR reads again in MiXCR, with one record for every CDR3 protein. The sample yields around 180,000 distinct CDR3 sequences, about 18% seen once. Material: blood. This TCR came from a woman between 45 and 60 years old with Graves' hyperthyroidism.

The CDR3 spells CASINQGAGTGELFF. For the CDR3, the DNA is TGTGCCAGTATTAATCAGGGGGCGGGGACCGGGGAGCTGTTTTTT. This chain links TRBV19 with TRBJ2-2; 8 bases are a match to TRBD1. Germline CDR1 reads LNHDA; CDR2 reads SQIVND (reference sequence). The CDR3 runs to 15 residues. The J segment lost 5 bases and the V segment lost 7 bases, leaving 9 bases of the junction unmatched.